This TCR beta chain was identified during a study of blood T cell repertoires in COVID-19. Study-wide context: Spain, Italy and the United States supplied samples that represented acute and convalescent COVID-19.

In germline, CDR1 is SGHRS, CDR2 YFSETQ. Trimming shortened V by 6 bases and J by 3 bases, and 6 bases separated the two germline ends. The CDR3 is made up of 11 amino acids. Per the study methods: Reference gene primer amplification in the assay estimated nucleated cell counts. Profiling relied on immunoSEQ multiplex PCR, and the TCRdb table lists in-frame clones only, not all of them. For V, J and clone size, that table is used; D and trimming come from the DNA. The sample includes about 370,000 clones, more than 80% of them seen just once. Sequenced material: PBMCs or T cells enriched from blood (not recorded which). The clonotype comes from a man aged 18 to 29 who had recovered from COVID-19. The chain joins TRBV5-1 to TRBJ1-1; D is uncertain. CDR3 sequence reads: CASTSYTEAFF. CDR3 nucleotides: TGCGCCAGCACCTCGTACACTGAAGCTTTCTTT. Combining the CDR3 with reference TRBV5-1 and TRBJ1-1 gives the whole variable domain KAGVTQTPRYLIKTRGQQVTLSCSPISGHRSVSWYQQTPGQGLQFLFEYFSETQRNKGNFPGRFSGRQFSNSRSEMNVSTLELGDSALYLCASTSYTEAFFGQGTRLTVV.